The sequence of this TCR beta chain was determined in a study of T cell changes during pregnancy in multiple sclerosis. Germline CDR1 reads GTSNPN; CDR2 reads SVGIG (reference sequence). CDR3 length: 15 residues. The V and J ends lost 3 bases and 2 bases respectively, with 14 bases between them. TCRdb's copy holds only in-frame clones and misses some; the assay was immunoSEQ multiplex PCR. The table records about 50,000 clones, 85% to 95% of them present only once. This sample comprised CD8+ T cells from peripheral blood mononuclear cells, obtained before pregnancy. This chain joins TRBV30 and TRBJ2-1; tentatively, D is TRBD2 (6 bases). This TCR came from a female donor with multiple sclerosis, enrolled in a pregnancy study. The CDR3 DNA reads TGTGCCTGGAGCGTTAGCGGTTTAACCTACAATGAGCAGTTCTTC. It encodes CAWSVSGLTYNEQFF.